The present TCR beta chain was sequenced within a study of T cell clones after liver transplantation (dated by TCRdb to 2018 to 2020). Regarding the complete study: ITN030ST, the source of the samples, was a randomized trial that attempted immunosuppression withdrawal within 2 years of liver transplantation. Donor-reactive T cell clones were identified by TCRbeta sequencing following a pre-transplant mixed lymphocyte reaction and were subsequently tracked in post-transplant blood. As an antigen-independent comparator for the donor-reactive sequences, third party-reactive TCRbeta sequences from pre-transplant MLRs were identified as well. Three of the eight recipients were HCV-positive; the others were transplanted for non-autoimmune, non-viral indications. The subjects received no induction therapy and were kept on standard immunosuppression until randomization at 12-24 months post-transplant. To count as tolerant, a recipient had to stay completely off immunosuppression for at least one year without liver enzymes climbing beyond twice the upper limit of normal. A cohort of 8 liver transplant recipients was studied, of whom 3 were classified as tolerant and 5 as non-tolerant. General findings and caveats noted by the study authors: Because no allograft tissue specimens were available, donor-reactive T cells may have migrated into the graft instead of being deleted. In two subjects, low numbers of available donor cells limited the measurable donor-reactive repertoire. Circulating donor-reactive CD4 TCRbeta sequences fell significantly post-transplant in 5 of 8 subjects, irrespective of tolerance or HCV status. The decline in donor-reactive sequences exceeded the decline in third party-reactive sequences, suggesting partial antigen-specific deletion that was unrelated to withdrawal success. When repertoire turnover was accounted for, significantly reduced detection of donor-reactive sequences was found in 7 of 8 subjects for CD4 and in 8 of 8 subjects for CD8. Because of small, heterogeneous patient numbers and non-standardized post-transplant time points, the conclusions were only preliminary.

From the germline V gene, CDR1 is LGHNA and CDR2 is YSLEER. The junction carries 11 bases between V and J, which are trimmed by 4 bases and 1 base respectively. The CDR3 sequence holds 15 residues, the cysteine and phenylalanine included. Kept here is only the CDR3 DNA, which spans 45 bases and is read in frame from base 1. Proliferating CFSE-low cells from the MLR were sequenced to define alloreactive TCRbeta sequences. In the CFSE-MLRs, pre-transplant recipient cells were stimulated either by donor PBMCs, splenocytes or lymph node cells, or by third-party PBMCs. Each of the 8 studied subjects was randomized to immunosuppression withdrawal. The Qiagen DNeasy Blood and Tissue Kit was used for genomic DNA isolation. Frozen genomic DNA underwent high-throughput TCRbeta CDR3 sequencing by immunoSEQ, including PCR amplification, mapping, bias correction and internal controls. From the authors' description of their analysis: Only productive rearrangements were retained, with each unique TCRbeta sequence defined by its CDR3 nucleotide sequence together with its V and J gene. For a sequence to be called donor-reactive, it needed a frequency of at least 0.01% and at least 5-fold expansion in CFSE-low cells compared with unstimulated pre-transplant cells. To ensure at least 90% detection power, minimum frequency thresholds were set for each subject based on that subject's lowest-template unstimulated sample. Jensen-Shannon divergence between the top 1000 TCRbeta sequences post-transplant and pre-transplant was used to measure repertoire turnover. Two-sided Fisher's exact tests were used to test for changes in the detection of donor-reactive sequences. In its TCRdb copy, this immuneACCESS table keeps in-frame sequences only and misses some clones. Where compared with another copy, unresolved V genes explain less than half of these, and the others have no known cause. From that table come the V and J calls and clone size; the DNA was used to work out D and trimming. The table for this sample lists several thousand clones; just over 40% of them were counted only once. 10% to 15% of the sample is taken by the ten largest.

Remarks on this clone: The antigen this receptor binds is unknown. No base quality values were provided; no much bigger clone lies one nucleotide off.

The rearranged segments are TRBV4-3 and TRBJ2-1; no confident D gene assignment can be made. The receptor comes from a human patient who received a liver transplant. After transplantation, some T cells may belong to the graft donor instead of the recipient. The material sequenced was CD4+ T cells from cultured PBMCs. The CDR3 corresponds to CASSPNFGSYNEQFF. The DNA sequence reads TGCGCCAGCAGCCCCAACTTCGGATCCTACAATGAGCAGTTCTTC.